The 5 T cell receptor beta chains presented below share a single source sample, sequenced in a study of response to subunit inactivated influenza vaccine. TCRdb called the RT-PCR reads again in MiXCR, with one record for every CDR3 protein. The sample contains some 480,000 distinct CDR3 sequences, roughly 9.8% of which appear only once. Specimen: PBMCs from blood, collected more than 35 days after vaccination. These receptor sequences come from a man aged 50-60 years who received an inactivated influenza vaccine.

This chain connects TRBV7-9 to TRBJ2-7; 10 bases match TRBD1. The ends lost 0 bases at V and 5 bases at J; junction bases unmatched: 7. The CDR3 length is 16 residues. CDR1 and CDR2 (germline): SEHNR, FQNEAQ (reference sequence). CDR3 region: CASSLALGQGTHEQYF. In nucleotides, the CDR3 is TGTGCCAGCAGCTTAGCGTTGGGACAGGGGACGCACGAGCAGTACTTC.

This clonotype was detected only a few times. The chain uses TRBV7-9 and TRBJ1-1, with D maybe TRBD1 (5 bases). The CDR3 extends over 14 amino acids. CDR1 and CDR2 from the germline V gene are SEHNR and FQNEAQ (reference sequence). Trimming removed 5 bases at V and 1 base at J, with 11 bases between. CDR3 protein: CASSIGTENTEAFF. The CDR3, as DNA: TGTGCCAGCAGCATAGGGACGGAGAACACTGAAGCTTTCTTT.

There are many counts of this clonotype. The chain couples TRBV20-1 to TRBJ2-3; D unresolved. The CDR3 runs 16 residues. Trimming cost V 0 bases and J 2 bases, with 15 bases left between them. Germline V CDR1 and CDR2: DFQATT, SNEGSKA (reference sequence). The chain's CDR3 is CSARDRKRLSTDTQYF. CDR3 nucleotides: TGCAGTGCTAGAGATCGCAAGAGACTCTCCACAGATACGCAGTATTTT.

This clonotype was seen only a few times. The chain carries TRBV7-2 and TRBJ1-6, with TRBD1 matching 9 bases. The CDR3 covers 15 residues. Germline lookup yields CDR1 SGHTA and CDR2 FQGNSA. V was pared by 4 bases and J by 9 bases, with 7 bases of the junction left unmatched. The CDR3 DNA reads TGTGCCAGCAGCTCCCGGGACAGGGTTAGTTCACCCCTCCACTTT. Residues: CASSSRDRVSSPLHF.

The genes are TRBV5-1 and TRBJ2-7; TRBD1 is a possible D gene (5 bases). The V gene's germline CDR1 is SGHRS and CDR2 YFSETQ. V lost 1 base and J 2 bases, leaving 13 bases between the germline ends. The CDR3 runs 15 residues. This CDR3 is CASSLQGRETYEQYF. CDR3 coding DNA: TGCGCCAGCAGCTTGCAGGGCAGGGAAACCTACGAGCAGTACTTC.